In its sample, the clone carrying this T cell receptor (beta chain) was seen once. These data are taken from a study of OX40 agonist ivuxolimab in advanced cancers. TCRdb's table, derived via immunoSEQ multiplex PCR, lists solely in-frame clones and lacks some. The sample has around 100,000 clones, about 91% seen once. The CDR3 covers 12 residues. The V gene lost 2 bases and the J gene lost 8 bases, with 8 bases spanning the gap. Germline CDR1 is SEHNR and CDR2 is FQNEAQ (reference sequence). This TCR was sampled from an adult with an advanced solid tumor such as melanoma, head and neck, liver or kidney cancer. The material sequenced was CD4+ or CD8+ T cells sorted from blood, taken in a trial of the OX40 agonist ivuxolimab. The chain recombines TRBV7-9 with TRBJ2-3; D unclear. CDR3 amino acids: CASSLQSFTQYF. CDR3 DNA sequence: TGTGCCAGCAGCTTACAGTCTTTTACGCAGTATTTT. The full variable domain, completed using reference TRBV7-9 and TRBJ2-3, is DTGVSQNPRHKITKRGQNVTFRCDPISEHNRLYWYRQTLGQGPEFLTYFQNEAQLEKSRLLSDRFSAERPKGSFSTLEIQRTEQGDSAMYLCASSLQSFTQYFGPGTRLTVL.